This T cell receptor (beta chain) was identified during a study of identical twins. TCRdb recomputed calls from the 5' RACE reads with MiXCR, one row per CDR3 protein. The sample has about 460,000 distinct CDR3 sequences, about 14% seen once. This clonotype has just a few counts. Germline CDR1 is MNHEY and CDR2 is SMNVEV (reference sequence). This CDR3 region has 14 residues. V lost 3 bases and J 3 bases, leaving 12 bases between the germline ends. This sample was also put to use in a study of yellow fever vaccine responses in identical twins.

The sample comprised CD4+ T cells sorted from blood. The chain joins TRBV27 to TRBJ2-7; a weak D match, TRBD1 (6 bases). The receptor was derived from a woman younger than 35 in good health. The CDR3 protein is CASSFRDMFYEQYF. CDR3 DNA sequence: TGTGCCAGCAGTTTCCGGGACATGTTCTACGAGCAGTACTTC.